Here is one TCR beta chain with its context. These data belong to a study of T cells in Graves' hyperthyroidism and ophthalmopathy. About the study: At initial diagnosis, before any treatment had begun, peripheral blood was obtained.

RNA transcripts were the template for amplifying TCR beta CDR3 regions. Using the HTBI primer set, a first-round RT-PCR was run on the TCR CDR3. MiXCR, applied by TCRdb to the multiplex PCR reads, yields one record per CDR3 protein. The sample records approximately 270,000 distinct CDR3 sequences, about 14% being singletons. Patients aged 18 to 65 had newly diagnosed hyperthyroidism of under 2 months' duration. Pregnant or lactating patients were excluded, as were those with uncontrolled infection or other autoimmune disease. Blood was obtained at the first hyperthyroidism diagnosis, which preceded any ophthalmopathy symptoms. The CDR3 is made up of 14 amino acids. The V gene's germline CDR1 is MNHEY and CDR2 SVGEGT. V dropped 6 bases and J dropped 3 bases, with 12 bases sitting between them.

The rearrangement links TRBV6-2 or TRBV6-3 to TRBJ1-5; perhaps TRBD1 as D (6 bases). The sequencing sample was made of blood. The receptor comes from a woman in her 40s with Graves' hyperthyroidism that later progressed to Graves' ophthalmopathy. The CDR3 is CASSPDSTNQPQHF. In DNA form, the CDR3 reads TGTGCCAGCAGCCCGGACAGTACCAATCAGCCCCAGCATTTT.